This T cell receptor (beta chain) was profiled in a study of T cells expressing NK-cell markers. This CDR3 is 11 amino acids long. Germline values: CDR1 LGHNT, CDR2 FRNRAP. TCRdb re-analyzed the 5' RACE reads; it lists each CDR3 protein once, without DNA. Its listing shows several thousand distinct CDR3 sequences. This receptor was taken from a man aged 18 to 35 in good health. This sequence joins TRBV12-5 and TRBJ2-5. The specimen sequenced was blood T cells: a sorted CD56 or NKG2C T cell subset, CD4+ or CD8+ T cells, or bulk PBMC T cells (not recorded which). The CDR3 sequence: CASGSPETQYF.